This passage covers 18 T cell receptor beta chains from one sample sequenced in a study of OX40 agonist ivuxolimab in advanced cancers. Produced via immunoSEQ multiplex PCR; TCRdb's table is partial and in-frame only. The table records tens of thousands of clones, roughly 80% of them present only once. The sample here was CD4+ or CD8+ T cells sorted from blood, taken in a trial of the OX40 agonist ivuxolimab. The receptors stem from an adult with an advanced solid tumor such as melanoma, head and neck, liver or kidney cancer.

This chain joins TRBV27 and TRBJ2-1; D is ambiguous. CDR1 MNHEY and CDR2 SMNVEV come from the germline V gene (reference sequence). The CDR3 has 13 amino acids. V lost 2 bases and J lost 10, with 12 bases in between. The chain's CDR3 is CASSLVPLGEQFF. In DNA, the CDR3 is TGTGCCAGCAGTTTAGTACCACTCGGGGAGCAGTTCTTC.

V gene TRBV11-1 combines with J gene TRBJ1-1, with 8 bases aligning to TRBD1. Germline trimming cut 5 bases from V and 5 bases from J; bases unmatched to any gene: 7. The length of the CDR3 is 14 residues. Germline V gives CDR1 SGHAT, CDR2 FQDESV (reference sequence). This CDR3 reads CASSISGGWTEAFF. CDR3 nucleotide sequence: TGTGCCAGCAGCATTTCAGGGGGCTGGACTGAAGCTTTCTTT.

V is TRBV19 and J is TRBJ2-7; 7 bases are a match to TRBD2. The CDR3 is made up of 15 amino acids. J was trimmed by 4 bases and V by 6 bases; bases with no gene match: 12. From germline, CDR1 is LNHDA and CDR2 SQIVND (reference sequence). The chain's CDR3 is CASSAAGAGAYEQYF. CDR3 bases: TGTGCCAGTAGCGCGGCCGGGGCGGGAGCGTACGAGCAGTACTTC. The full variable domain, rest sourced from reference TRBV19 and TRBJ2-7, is DGGITQSPKYLFRKEGQNVTLSCEQNLNHDAMYWYRQDPGQGLRLIYYSQIVNDFQKGDIAEGYSVSREKKESFPLTVTSAQKNPTAFYLCASSAAGAGAYEQYFGPGTRLTVT.

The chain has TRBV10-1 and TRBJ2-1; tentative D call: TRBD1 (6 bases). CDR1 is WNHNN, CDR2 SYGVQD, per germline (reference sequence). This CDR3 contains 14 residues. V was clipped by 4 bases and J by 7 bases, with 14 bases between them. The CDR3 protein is CASSAGASFNEQFF. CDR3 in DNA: TGCGCCAGCAGTGCAGGGGCAAGCTTTAATGAGCAGTTCTTC.

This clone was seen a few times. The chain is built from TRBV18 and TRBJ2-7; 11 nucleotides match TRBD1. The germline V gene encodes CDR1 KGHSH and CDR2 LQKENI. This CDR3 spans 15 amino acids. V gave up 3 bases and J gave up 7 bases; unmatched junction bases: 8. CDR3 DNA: TGTGCCAGCTCACCTATCGGGACAGGGGGTTGGGAGCAGTACGTC. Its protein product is CASSPIGTGGWEQYV.

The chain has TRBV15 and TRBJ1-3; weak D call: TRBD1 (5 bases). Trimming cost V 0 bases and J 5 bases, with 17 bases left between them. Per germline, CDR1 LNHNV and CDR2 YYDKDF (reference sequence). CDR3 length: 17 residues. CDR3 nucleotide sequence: TGTGCCACCAGCAGAGATCGTCCCCAGGGTGGGAGAAACACCATATATTTT. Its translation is CATSRDRPQGGRNTIYF. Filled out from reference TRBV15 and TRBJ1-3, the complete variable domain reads DAMVIQNPRYQVTQFGKPVTLSCSQTLNHNVMYWYQQKSSQAPKLLFHYYDKDFNNEADTPDNFQSRRPNTSFCFLDIRSPGLGDTAMYLCATSRDRPQGGRNTIYFGEGSWLTVV.

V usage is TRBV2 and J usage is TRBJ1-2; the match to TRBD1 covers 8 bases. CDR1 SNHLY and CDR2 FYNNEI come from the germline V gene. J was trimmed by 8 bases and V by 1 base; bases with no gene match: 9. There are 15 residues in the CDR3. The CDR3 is CASSEEFTGGGGYTF. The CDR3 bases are TGTGCCAGCAGTGAAGAATTTACAGGGGGAGGAGGCTACACCTTC.

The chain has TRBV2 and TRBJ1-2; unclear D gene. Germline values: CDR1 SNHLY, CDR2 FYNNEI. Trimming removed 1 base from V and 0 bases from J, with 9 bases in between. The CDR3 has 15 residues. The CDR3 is CASSEGRKANYGYTF. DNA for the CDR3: TGTGCCAGCAGTGAAGGACGAAAAGCTAACTATGGCTACACCTTC.

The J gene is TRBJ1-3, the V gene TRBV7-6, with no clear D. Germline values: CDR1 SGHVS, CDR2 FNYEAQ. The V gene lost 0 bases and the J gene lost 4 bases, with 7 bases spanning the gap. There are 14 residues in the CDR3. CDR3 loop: CASSLAASGNTIYF. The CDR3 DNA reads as TGTGCCAGCAGCTTAGCGGCTTCAGGAAACACCATATATTTT.

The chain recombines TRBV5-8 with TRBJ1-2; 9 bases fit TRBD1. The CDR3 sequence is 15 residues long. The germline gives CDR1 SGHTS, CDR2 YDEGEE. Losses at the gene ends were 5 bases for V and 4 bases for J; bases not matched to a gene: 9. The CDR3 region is CASRTTGGSSYGYTF. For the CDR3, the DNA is TGTGCCAGCAGGACTACAGGGGGCTCTAGCTATGGCTACACCTTC.

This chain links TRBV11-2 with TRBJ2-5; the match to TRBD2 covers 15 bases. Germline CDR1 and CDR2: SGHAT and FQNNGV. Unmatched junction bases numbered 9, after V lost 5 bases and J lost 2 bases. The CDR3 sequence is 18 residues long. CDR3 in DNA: TGTGCCAGCAGCCCCCTCGGACTAGCGGGGGGGTATCAAGAGACCCAGTACTTC. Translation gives CASSPLGLAGGYQETQYF. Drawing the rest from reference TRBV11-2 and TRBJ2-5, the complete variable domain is EAGVAQSPRYKIIEKRQSVAFWCNPISGHATLYWYQQILGQGPKLLIQFQNNGVVDDSQLPKDRFSAERLKGVDSTLKIQPAKLEDSAVYLCASSPLGLAGGYQETQYFGPGTRLLVL.

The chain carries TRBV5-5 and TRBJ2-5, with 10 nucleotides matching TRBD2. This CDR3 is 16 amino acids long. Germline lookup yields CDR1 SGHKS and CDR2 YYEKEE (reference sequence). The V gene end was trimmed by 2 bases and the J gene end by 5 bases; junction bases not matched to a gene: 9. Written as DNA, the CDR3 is TGTGCCAGCAGCTTACTAGCGGGACCCCCCGCCGAGACCCAGTACTTC. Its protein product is CASSLLAGPPAETQYF.

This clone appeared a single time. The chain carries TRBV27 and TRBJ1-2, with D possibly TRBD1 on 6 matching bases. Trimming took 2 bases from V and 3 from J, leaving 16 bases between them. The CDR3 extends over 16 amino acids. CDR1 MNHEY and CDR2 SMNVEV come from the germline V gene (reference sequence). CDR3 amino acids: CASSLNGQLNYYGYTF. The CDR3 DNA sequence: TGTGCCAGCAGTTTAAACGGACAGTTGAACTACTATGGCTACACCTTC.

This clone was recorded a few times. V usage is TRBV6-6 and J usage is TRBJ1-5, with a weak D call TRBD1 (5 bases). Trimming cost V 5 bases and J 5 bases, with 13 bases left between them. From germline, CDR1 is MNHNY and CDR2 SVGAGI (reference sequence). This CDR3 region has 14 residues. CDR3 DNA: TGTGCCAGCAGTAAGGGGCAGCCCGATCAGCCCCAGCATTTT. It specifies CASSKGQPDQPQHF.

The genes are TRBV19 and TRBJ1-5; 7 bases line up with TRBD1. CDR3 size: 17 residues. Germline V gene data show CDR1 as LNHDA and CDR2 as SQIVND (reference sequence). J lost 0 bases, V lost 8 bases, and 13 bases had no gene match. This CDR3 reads CASSIPTGRYSNQPQHF. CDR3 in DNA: TGTGCCAGTTCGATACCGACAGGGCGATATAGCAATCAGCCCCAGCATTTT.

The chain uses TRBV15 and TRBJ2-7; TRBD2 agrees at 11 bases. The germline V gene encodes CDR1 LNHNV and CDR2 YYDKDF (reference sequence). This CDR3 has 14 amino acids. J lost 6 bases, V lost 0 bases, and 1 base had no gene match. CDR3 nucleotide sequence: TGTGCCACCAGCAGAGATCTAGCGGGAGGCGAGCAGTACTTC. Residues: CATSRDLAGGEQYF.

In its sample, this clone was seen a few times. CDR3 residues: CASSPLISASYEQFF. The CDR3 DNA reads TGTGCCAGTAGTCCTCTTATTAGCGCGTCCTATGAGCAGTTCTTC. This chain connects TRBV19 to TRBJ2-1, with D possibly TRBD2 on 5 matching bases. The CDR3 is 15 amino acids. Deletions cut 5 bases from V and 8 bases from J, with 19 bases between. Germline-derived CDR1 and CDR2 are LNHDA and SQIVND (reference sequence).

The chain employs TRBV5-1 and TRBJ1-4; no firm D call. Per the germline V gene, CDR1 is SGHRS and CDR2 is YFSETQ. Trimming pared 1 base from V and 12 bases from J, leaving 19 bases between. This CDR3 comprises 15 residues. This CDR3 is CASSLNPGGGEELFF. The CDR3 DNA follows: TGCGCCAGCAGCTTGAATCCGGGTGGCGGTGAGGAACTGTTTTTT.